The clone carrying this TCR beta chain has at least ten counts. Its cognate antigen is unknown. These data belong to a study of T cells in Graves' hyperthyroidism and ophthalmopathy. The CDR3 contains 13 residues. V shed 6 bases and J shed 8 bases, with 17 bases lying between them. Per germline, CDR1 DFQATT and CDR2 SNEGSKA (reference sequence). Each ophthalmopathy patient scored at least 3 on the Clinical Activity Score and at least 4 on NOSPECS grade, with duration under 3 months. The study left out patients who had uncontrolled infection, other autoimmune disease, pregnancy or lactation. Diagnosing involved the use of clinical symptoms, serum thyroxine and TRAb, thyroid ultrasound and orbital computed tomography. The study's findings and limits: Among clonotypes expanded in thyroid above 0.001, most were also found in blood.

The TCR beta CDR3 regions underwent amplification using RNA transcripts as the source. Using the HTBI primer set, a first-round RT-PCR was run on the TCR CDR3. TCRdb ran MiXCR on the multiplex PCR reads and lists one entry per CDR3 protein. The table records 250,000 to 300,000 distinct CDR3 sequences, around 15% of them present only once. The sample taken for sequencing was blood. V usage is TRBV20-1 and J usage is TRBJ1-5; weak D call: TRBD1 (6 bases). The receptor comes from a woman aged 55-70 years with Graves' ophthalmopathy. CDR3 sequence: CSAAAGEGKPQHF. In nucleotides, the CDR3 is TGCAGTGCGGCGGCAGGGGAAGGGAAGCCCCAGCATTTT.